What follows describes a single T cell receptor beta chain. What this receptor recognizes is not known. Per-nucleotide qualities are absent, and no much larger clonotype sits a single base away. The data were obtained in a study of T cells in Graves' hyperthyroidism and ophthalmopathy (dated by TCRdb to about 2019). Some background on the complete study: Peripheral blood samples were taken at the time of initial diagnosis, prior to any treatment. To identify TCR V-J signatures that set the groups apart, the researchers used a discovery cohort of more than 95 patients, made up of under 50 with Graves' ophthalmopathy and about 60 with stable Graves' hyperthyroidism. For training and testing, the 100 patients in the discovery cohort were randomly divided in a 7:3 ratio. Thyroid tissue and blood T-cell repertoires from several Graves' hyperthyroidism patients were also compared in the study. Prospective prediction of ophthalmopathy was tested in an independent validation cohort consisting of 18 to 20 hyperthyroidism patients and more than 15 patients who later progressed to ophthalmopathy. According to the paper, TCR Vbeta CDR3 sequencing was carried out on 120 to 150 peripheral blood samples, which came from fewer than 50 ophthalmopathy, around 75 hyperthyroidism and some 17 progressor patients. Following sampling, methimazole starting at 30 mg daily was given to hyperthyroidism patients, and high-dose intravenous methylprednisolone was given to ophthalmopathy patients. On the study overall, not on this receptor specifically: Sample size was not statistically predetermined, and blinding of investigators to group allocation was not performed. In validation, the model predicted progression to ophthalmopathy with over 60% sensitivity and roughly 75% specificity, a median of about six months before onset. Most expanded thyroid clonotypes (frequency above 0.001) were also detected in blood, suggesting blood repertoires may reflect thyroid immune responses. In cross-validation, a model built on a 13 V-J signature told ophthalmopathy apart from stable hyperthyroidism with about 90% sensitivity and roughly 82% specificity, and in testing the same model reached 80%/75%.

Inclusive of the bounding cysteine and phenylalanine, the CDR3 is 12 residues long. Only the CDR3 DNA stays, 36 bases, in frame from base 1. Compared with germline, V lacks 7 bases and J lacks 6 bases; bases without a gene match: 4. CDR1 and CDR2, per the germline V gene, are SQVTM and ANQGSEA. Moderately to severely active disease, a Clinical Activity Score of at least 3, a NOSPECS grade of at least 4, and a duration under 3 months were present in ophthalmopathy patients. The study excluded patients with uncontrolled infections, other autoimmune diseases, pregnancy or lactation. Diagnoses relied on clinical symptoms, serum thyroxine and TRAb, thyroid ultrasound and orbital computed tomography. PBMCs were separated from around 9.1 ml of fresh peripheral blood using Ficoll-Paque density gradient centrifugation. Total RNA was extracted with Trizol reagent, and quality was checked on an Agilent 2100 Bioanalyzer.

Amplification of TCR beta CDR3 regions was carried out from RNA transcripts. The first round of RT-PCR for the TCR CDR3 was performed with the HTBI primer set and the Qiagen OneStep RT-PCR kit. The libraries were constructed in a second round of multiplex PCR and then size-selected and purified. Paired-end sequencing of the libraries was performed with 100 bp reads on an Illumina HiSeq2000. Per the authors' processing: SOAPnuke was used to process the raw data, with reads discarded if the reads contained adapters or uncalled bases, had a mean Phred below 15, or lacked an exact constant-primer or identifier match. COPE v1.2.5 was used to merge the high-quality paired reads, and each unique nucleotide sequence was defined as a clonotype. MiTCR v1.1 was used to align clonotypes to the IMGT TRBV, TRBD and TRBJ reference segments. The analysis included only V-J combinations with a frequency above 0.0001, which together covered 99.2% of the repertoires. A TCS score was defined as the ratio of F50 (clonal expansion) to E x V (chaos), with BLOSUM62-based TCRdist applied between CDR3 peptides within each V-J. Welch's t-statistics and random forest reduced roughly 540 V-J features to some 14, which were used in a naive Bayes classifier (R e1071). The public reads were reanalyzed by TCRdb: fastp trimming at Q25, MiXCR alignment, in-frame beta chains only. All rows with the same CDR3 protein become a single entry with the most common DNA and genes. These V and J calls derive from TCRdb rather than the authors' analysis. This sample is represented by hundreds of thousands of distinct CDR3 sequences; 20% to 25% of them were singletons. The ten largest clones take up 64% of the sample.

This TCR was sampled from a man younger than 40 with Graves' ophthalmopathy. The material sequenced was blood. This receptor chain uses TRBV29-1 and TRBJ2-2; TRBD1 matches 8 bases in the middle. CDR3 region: CSGGQGSGELFF. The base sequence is TGCAGCGGCGGACAGGGTTCCGGGGAGCTGTTTTTT.